The 6 T cell receptor beta chains below come from one sample, sequenced in a study of PD-L1 blockade in urothelial cancer. Method: immunoSEQ multiplex PCR; TCRdb's copy keeps in-frame clones and lacks some. The sample has 100,000 to 150,000 clones; 86% are singletons. Time point specified: peripheral blood 6 weeks after treatment start. The sample in question was PBMCs, obtained around atezolizumab (anti-PD-L1) treatment. Receptors originate from a man aged 45-60 years with urothelial cancer.

In this sample, this clone turned up a few times. This chain connects TRBV18 to TRBJ1-5; possible D gene TRBD1, 5 bases. The CDR3 consists of 14 residues. Germline loops: CDR1 KGHSH, CDR2 LQKENI. Trimming cost V 1 base and J 7 bases, with 11 bases left between them. The DNA for the CDR3 is TGTGCCAGCTCACCACAGGCAGGGCGACAGCCCCAGCATTTT. Protein product: CASSPQAGRQPQHF.

The chain employs TRBV15 and TRBJ1-3; D gene ambiguous. CDR3 length: 14 amino acids. The germline gives CDR1 LNHNV, CDR2 YYDKDF (reference sequence). V was pared by 5 bases and J by 7 bases, with 15 bases between. This CDR3 reads CATSPRSRVNTIYF. The CDR3 DNA follows: TGTGCCACCAGCCCGCGGTCCCGAGTCAACACCATATATTTT.

The gene calls are TRBV11-2 and TRBJ1-2, with 12 bases matching TRBD1. CDR1 and CDR2 (germline): SGHAT, FQNNGV. The V gene end was trimmed by 4 bases and the J gene end by 6 bases; junction bases not matched to a gene: 6. This CDR3 region has 15 residues. CDR3 residues: CASSYRGTGGDGYTF. CDR3 in DNA: TGTGCCAGCAGCTACCGAGGGACAGGGGGCGATGGCTACACCTTC.

The chain combines TRBV19 with TRBJ2-2; 10 nucleotides agree with TRBD1. The CDR3 consists of 15 residues. Germline values: CDR1 LNHDA, CDR2 SQIVND (reference sequence). The junction had 8 bases not matched to a gene; V was cut back by 4 bases and J by 9 bases. In DNA form, the CDR3 reads TGTGCCAGTAGTACCGGACAGGGGGATAAACGGGAGCTGTTTTTT. Translated: CASSTGQGDKRELFF.

The rearrangement links TRBV5-4 to TRBJ2-2; 12 bases map to TRBD1. Germline V gives CDR1 SGHNT, CDR2 YYREEE (reference sequence). This CDR3 comprises 16 residues. Trimming took 4 bases from V and 7 from J; bases not matched to a gene: 8. Here the CDR3 reads CASSVGQGAGGGELFF. DNA for the CDR3: TGTGCCAGCAGCGTGGGACAGGGGGCAGGCGGCGGGGAGCTGTTTTTT.

This clone was seen just once. V and J are TRBV19 and TRBJ2-2, with 14 bases aligning to TRBD2. Germline trimming cut 5 bases from V and 7 bases from J; bases unmatched to any gene: 9. There are 17 residues in the CDR3. The germline V gene has CDR1 LNHDA and CDR2 SQIVND (reference sequence). The CDR3 region has the DNA TGTGCCAGTAGTGGAGGGGGACTAGCGGGAGAAGGCGGGGAGCTGTTTTTT. Translating gives CASSGGGLAGEGGELFF.